What follows are 4 T cell receptor beta chains derived from one specimen sequenced in a study of T cells in localized non-small cell lung cancer. The table came from immunoSEQ multiplex PCR; TCRdb's copy has only in-frame clones and leaves some out. The table lists under 25,000 clones, 80% to 95% of them singletons. The material was peripheral blood, obtained before any cancer treatment. Receptors originate from a male donor aged 60 or older with stage I squamous cell lung carcinoma.

The chain carries TRBV9 and TRBJ2-1; D may match TRBD1 or TRBD2 (5 bases each). The CDR3 has 16 residues. In germline, CDR1 is SGDLS, CDR2 YYNGEE. The V end lost 0 bases, the J end lost 7 bases, and 17 bases lay between the germline ends. The CDR3 bases are TGTGCCAGCAGCGTAGGTGGCTCAGGGACGGGTAATGAGCAGTTCTTC. It encodes CASSVGGSGTGNEQFF.

This sequence joins TRBV5-6 and TRBJ2-1, with D maybe TRBD1 (5 bases). In germline, CDR1 is SGHDT, CDR2 YYEEEE. The CDR3 has 11 residues. V was shortened by 4 bases and J by 14 bases, with 13 bases between the two germline ends. In nucleotides, the CDR3 is TGTGCCAGCAGCAATAGGGGTTCGGAGTTCTTC. It specifies CASSNRGSEFF. Filled out from reference TRBV5-6 and TRBJ2-1, the complete variable domain reads DAGVTQSPTHLIKTRGQQVTLRCSPKSGHDTVSWYQQALGQGPQFIFQYYEEEERQRGNFPDRFSGHQFPNYSSELNVNALLLGDSALYLCASSNRGSEFFGPGTRLTVL.

The rearrangement links TRBV11-2 to TRBJ2-1; 9 nucleotides align to TRBD1. Germline CDR1 and CDR2: SGHAT and FQNNGV. This CDR3 is built from 11 residues. V shed 5 bases, J shed 15 bases, and the junction held 5 bases outside the gene matches. The CDR3 region has the DNA TGTGCCAGCAGCCCACGGGACAGGGTGTTCTTC. Protein product: CASSPRDRVFF.

CDR3 protein: CASSYFVQGSSYEQYF. CDR3 DNA sequence: TGTGCCAGCAGTTACTTTGTCCAGGGATCGTCCTACGAGCAGTACTTC. The chain carries TRBV6-5 and TRBJ2-7; a possible D gene is TRBD1 (5 bases). V shed 1 base and J shed 1 base, with 14 bases lying between them. Germline V gives CDR1 MNHEY, CDR2 SVGAGI. The CDR3 runs to 16 residues.